This T cell receptor beta chain was observed in a study of blood T cell repertoires in COVID-19. Germline V CDR1 and CDR2: SQVTM, ANQGSEA. There are 13 residues in the CDR3. The ends were cut back, 6 bases at V and 6 bases at J, with 18 bases in the middle. In the source study's methods: Estimation of nucleated cell counts was performed using reference gene primer amplification. TCRdb's copy holds only in-frame clones and misses some; the assay was immunoSEQ multiplex PCR. V and J calls and clone size come straight from that table; D and trimming were deduced from the DNA. This repertoire shows nearly 200,000 clones, 70% to 85% found once; its top ten account for about 6.9%.

This chain uses TRBV29-1 with TRBJ2-7; D perhaps matches TRBD1 (6 bases). The origin of this receptor is a human donor with acute or convalescent COVID-19. The donor label of this sample is uncertain. Sequenced material: peripheral blood. The CDR3 protein is CSVRVTGKREQYF. The CDR3 DNA follows: TGCAGCGTGAGGGTAACAGGGAAACGCGAGCAGTACTTC.